The 19 T cell receptor beta chains below come from one sample, sequenced in a study of blood T cell repertoires in COVID-19 (TCRdb year 2020). Library method: the immunoSEQ multiplex PCR assay. Held by TCRdb, this immuneACCESS table contains in-frame sequences only and omits some clones. Under half of the omission traces to an unresolved V gene where checked; the cause of the rest is unknown. For this sample there are about 130,000 clones; 84% appear just once. The ten largest clonotypes hold 1.4% to 1.5% of the sample. The sample was peripheral blood. The receptors come from a man aged 55 to 69 with acute or convalescent COVID-19.

The chain joins TRBV6-4 to TRBJ2-7; 10 bases line up with TRBD2. Germline-derived CDR1 and CDR2 are MRHNA and SNTAGT. V trimming: 2 bases; J trimming: 6 bases; junction bases outside the gene matches: 10. The CDR3 has 16 residues. CDR3 sequence (DNA): TGTGCCAGCAGTGACCGGTGGCTAGCGGGAGAAGGCGAGCAGTACTTC. Encoded protein: CASSDRWLAGEGEQYF.

The V and J genes are TRBV2 and TRBJ2-2, with TRBD2 matching 8 bases. The germline V gene encodes CDR1 SNHLY and CDR2 FYNNEI. The CDR3 runs 14 residues. The trim removed 8 bases at V and 1 base at J, leaving 3 bases unmatched. The CDR3 nucleotides are TGTGCCAGCCAGCGGGAGTGGAACACCGGGGAGCTGTTTTTT. Protein: CASQREWNTGELFF.

The table lists this clone with a few counts. This chain connects TRBV27 to TRBJ1-1, with unresolved D. From germline, CDR1 is MNHEY and CDR2 SMNVEV (reference sequence). The CDR3 runs to 15 residues. The germline V and J ends were trimmed by 8 bases and 4 bases, with 20 bases remaining between them. For the CDR3, the DNA is TGTGCCAGCCTCCACTACGGGGATGTTCGCACTGAAGCTTTCTTT. Its protein product is CASLHYGDVRTEAFF.

This clone was observed a single time. V gene TRBV3-1 (or the pseudogene TRBV3-2) combines with J gene TRBJ2-1; 13 bases map to TRBD2. From germline, CDR1 is LGHDT and CDR2 YNNKEL (reference sequence). Trimming at V came to 5 bases and at J to 8 bases, leaving 6 bases not matched to a gene. This CDR3 region has 15 residues. CDR3 sequence: CASSYGLAGEYEQFF. CDR3 sequence (DNA): TGTGCCAGCAGCTACGGACTAGCGGGAGAGTATGAGCAGTTCTTC.

The chain recombines TRBV9 with TRBJ2-7, with a weak D call TRBD1 (6 bases). The CDR3 is 14 residues long. The V gene lost 2 bases and the J gene lost 6 bases, with 15 bases spanning the gap. In germline, CDR1 is SGDLS, CDR2 YYNGEE. CDR3 region: CASSVGTTRSEQYF. The CDR3 coding sequence is TGTGCCAGCAGCGTTGGGACAACCCGCAGCGAGCAGTACTTC.

The chain joins TRBV6-4 to TRBJ1-5; 7 bases fit TRBD1. Germline V gene lookup returns CDR1 MRHNA and CDR2 SNTAGT. The CDR3 totals 15 residues. Germline trimming cut 4 bases from V and 6 bases from J; bases unmatched to any gene: 9. As DNA, the CDR3 is TGTGCCAGCAGTGTATCGACAGGGTGGGGTCAGCCCCAGCATTTT. This codes for CASSVSTGWGQPQHF.

V and J are TRBV10-3 and TRBJ1-2, with unresolved D. Germline V gives CDR1 ENHRY, CDR2 SYGVKD. With 2 bases removed from V and 10 bases from J, the gap between germline ends came to 11 bases. The CDR3 consists of 12 residues. The CDR3 protein is CAISERLSPYTF. Written as DNA, the CDR3 is TGTGCCATCAGTGAGAGACTCTCCCCCTACACCTTC.

The chain employs TRBV29-1 and TRBJ2-3; 8 bases match TRBD2. There are 14 residues in the CDR3. V lost 4 bases to trimming and J lost 0 bases; unmatched junction nucleotides: 3. Germline V CDR1 and CDR2: SQVTM, ANQGSEA. CDR3: CSVAPSGSTDTQYF. The CDR3 region has the DNA TGCAGCGTTGCGCCTAGCGGGAGCACAGATACGCAGTATTTT.

The rearrangement uses TRBV6-6 and TRBJ1-1, with D unclear. CDR3 size: 15 residues. Germline CDR1 is MNHNY and CDR2 is SVGAGI (reference sequence). The V and J ends lost 0 bases and 3 bases respectively, with 11 bases between them. Here the CDR3 DNA reads TGTGCCAGCAGTTACTCGAAAGAGGCGGACACTGAAGCTTTCTTT. It translates to CASSYSKEADTEAFF.

This chain connects TRBV19 to TRBJ2-3; 11 positions match TRBD2. Germline CDR1 LNHDA, CDR2 SQIVND (reference sequence). V shed 6 bases and J 3 bases; nucleotides not matched to a gene: 11. This CDR3 is built from 17 residues. CDR3 amino acids: CASSEKASSGRTDTQYF. The CDR3 region has the DNA TGTGCCAGTAGCGAGAAGGCATCTAGCGGGAGGACAGATACGCAGTATTTT. Complete variable domain (other parts from reference TRBV19 and TRBJ2-3): DGGITQSPKYLFRKEGQNVTLSCEQNLNHDAMYWYRQDPGQGLRLIYYSQIVNDFQKGDIAEGYSVSREKKESFPLTVTSAQKNPTAFYLCASSEKASSGRTDTQYFGPGTRLTVL.

The V and J genes are TRBV27 and TRBJ1-2; TRBD1 matches at 8 bases. Germline CDR1 is MNHEY and CDR2 is SMNVEV (reference sequence). After removal of 0 bases from V and 8 bases from J, the junction contained 5 bases not matched to a gene. CDR3 length: 14 residues. The CDR3 here is CASSLSDRVSGYTF. The CDR3 DNA reads TGTGCCAGCAGTTTATCGGACAGGGTTTCCGGCTACACCTTC.

The V and J genes are TRBV5-1 and TRBJ1-2, with no clear D. The CDR3 length is 15 residues. V was pared by 4 bases and J by 1 base, with 14 bases between. Germline V gives CDR1 SGHRS, CDR2 YFSETQ. CDR3 loop: CASSADEINNYGYTF. The CDR3 nucleotides are TGCGCCAGCAGCGCCGATGAGATTAATAACTATGGCTACACCTTC.

J is TRBJ2-7 and V is TRBV19; TRBD2 matches at 10 bases. J gave up 3 bases and V 4 bases, and 12 bases lay outside the gene matches. From germline, CDR1 is LNHDA and CDR2 SQIVND (reference sequence). The CDR3 length is 17 residues. CDR3 DNA sequence: TGTGCCAGTAGTACGCTGGCTCCTAGCGGGAGAGTCTACGAGCAGTACTTC. As protein: CASSTLAPSGRVYEQYF. The full variable domain, its missing parts supplied by reference TRBV19 and TRBJ2-7, is DGGITQSPKYLFRKEGQNVTLSCEQNLNHDAMYWYRQDPGQGLRLIYYSQIVNDFQKGDIAEGYSVSREKKESFPLTVTSAQKNPTAFYLCASSTLAPSGRVYEQYFGPGTRLTVT.

This clone was observed a single time. J is TRBJ2-1 and V is TRBV5-1; 11 positions match TRBD2. CDR1 is SGHRS and CDR2 is YFSETQ in the germline V gene. With 4 bases clipped from V and 4 bases from J, the junction kept 7 bases outside the gene matches. The length of the CDR3 is 16 residues. This CDR3 reads CASSPPRLAGYNEQFF. The CDR3 DNA follows: TGCGCCAGCAGCCCACCTAGACTAGCGGGATACAATGAGCAGTTCTTC.

This chain connects TRBV14 to TRBJ1-6, with 8 bases that match TRBD1. J lost 7 bases, V lost 2 bases, and 7 bases had no gene match. Germline V gene data show CDR1 as SGHDN and CDR2 as FVKESK. This CDR3 comprises 16 residues. The CDR3: CASSQRGQGRNSPLHF. Written as DNA, the CDR3 is TGTGCCAGCAGCCAACGAGGACAGGGAAGGAATTCACCCCTCCACTTT.

The rearrangement links TRBV6-1 to TRBJ1-5; D is perhaps TRBD1 (5 bases). CDR1 is MNHNS, CDR2 SASEGT, per germline. Trimming stripped 1 base from V and 2 bases from J, with 15 bases between. The CDR3 spans 17 residues. In nucleotides, the CDR3 is TGTGCCAGCAGTGAAGACAGGCCGCGGGACGGCAATCAGCCCCAGCATTTT. It codes for CASSEDRPRDGNQPQHF.

J is TRBJ2-3 and V is TRBV7-9; 8 bases map to TRBD2. The V and J ends lost 2 bases and 3 bases, in that order; junction bases with no gene match: 4. Germline V gene lookup returns CDR1 SEHNR and CDR2 FQNEAQ (reference sequence). CDR3 length equals 15 residues. In DNA form, the CDR3 reads TGTGCCAGCAGCTTATCCCGGGGGGGAACAGATACGCAGTATTTT. Translated: CASSLSRGGTDTQYF.

The J gene is TRBJ2-7, the V gene TRBV6-5; a weak D match, TRBD2 (6 bases). The CDR3 consists of 13 residues. Trimming took off 7 bases at V and 5 bases at J, with 15 bases between the two ends. Germline lookup yields CDR1 MNHEY and CDR2 SVGAGI. The CDR3 reads CASKRKLADEQYF. In nucleotides, the CDR3 is TGTGCCAGCAAGAGGAAACTAGCTGACGAGCAGTACTTC.

The chain employs TRBV5-4 and TRBJ2-5, with D possibly TRBD2 on 6 matching bases. Germline V gene sequence: CDR1 SGHNT, CDR2 YYREEE (reference sequence). The CDR3 sequence is 13 residues long. V shed 4 bases and J shed 5 bases, with 12 bases lying between them. This CDR3 is CASSGGGVETQYF. The CDR3 nucleotides read TGTGCCAGCAGCGGGGGAGGCGTGGAGACCCAGTACTTC.